The 25 T cell receptor beta chains presented below share a single source sample, sequenced in a study of cytomegalovirus exposure and HLA in healthy donors. Profiling relied on immunoSEQ multiplex PCR, and the TCRdb table lists in-frame clones only, not all of them. The table has 200,000 to 250,000 clones, roughly 84% seen once. The sequenced sample consisted of PBMCs. The receptor set was obtained from a woman between 18 and 29 years old in good health and CMV-seropositive.

The V and J genes are TRBV2 and TRBJ1-4, with D hard to call. This CDR3 region has 15 residues. V was pared by 6 bases and J by 10 bases, with 21 bases between. CDR1 and CDR2 (germline): SNHLY, FYNNEI. The CDR3 DNA follows: TGTGCCAGCAGCCTCATACCGGCCGGGGTCGGAAAACTGTTTTTT. This gives the protein CASSLIPAGVGKLFF.

J is TRBJ2-5 and V is TRBV11-1; possibly TRBD2 for D (5 bases). CDR1 is SGHAT and CDR2 is FQDESV in the germline V gene (reference sequence). This CDR3 has 13 amino acids. V gave up 6 bases and J gave up 2 bases, with 10 bases separating them. CDR3 DNA sequence: TGTGCCAGCAGATCGGGGTTTCAAGAGACCCAGTACTTC. Its translation is CASRSGFQETQYF.

This sequence joins TRBV29-1 and TRBJ2-1; 8 nucleotides align to TRBD2. The CDR3 is 16 residues long. The junction had 10 bases not matched to a gene; V was cut back by 6 bases and J by 0 bases. Germline lookup yields CDR1 SQVTM and CDR2 ANQGSEA. The CDR3 DNA follows: TGCAGCGTGGGGGGAGTAGCGGGAAGCTCCTACAATGAGCAGTTCTTC. Its translation: CSVGGVAGSSYNEQFF.

The chain is built from TRBV6-4 and TRBJ2-2, with a weak D call TRBD1 (6 bases). V lost 0 bases, J lost 4 bases, and 15 bases lay in between. The CDR3 sequence is 17 residues long. The germline gives CDR1 MRHNA, CDR2 SNTAGT. The CDR3, as DNA: TGTGCCAGCAGTGACTCACCTAGGACAGCGAGCACCGGGGAGCTGTTTTTT. This sequence encodes CASSDSPRTASTGELFF.

The chain couples TRBV5-5 to TRBJ2-1; TRBD1 might be the D (5 bases). The CDR3 totals 11 residues. Germline-derived CDR1 and CDR2 are SGHKS and YYEKEE (reference sequence). V lost 2 bases to trimming and J lost 10 bases, with 7 bases between them. The CDR3 region is CASSLTGEQFF. In nucleotides, the CDR3 is TGTGCCAGCAGCTTAACAGGAGAGCAGTTCTTC.

The table lists this clone with a few counts. The genes are TRBV5-1 and TRBJ2-7, with unresolved D. V gave up 0 bases and J gave up 0 bases, with 7 bases separating them. Per the germline V gene, CDR1 is SGHRS and CDR2 is YFSETQ. This CDR3 comprises 14 residues. The DNA for the CDR3 is TGCGCCAGCAGCTTGGCCCAGAACTCCTACGAGCAGTACTTC. As protein: CASSLAQNSYEQYF.

V and J are TRBV6-5 and TRBJ1-1; D gene unclear. The V end was cut by 0 bases, the J end by 4 bases, with 6 bases between. The CDR3 loop spans 13 amino acids. Germline CDR1 MNHEY, CDR2 SVGAGI. The CDR3 DNA is TGTGCCAGCAGTTACTCAGGAGCCACTGAAGCTTTCTTT. Translated, it gives CASSYSGATEAFF.

The chain employs TRBV27 and TRBJ1-4; D remains ambiguous. The CDR3 consists of 16 residues. V lost 4 bases to trimming and J lost 7 bases, with 19 bases between them. The germline V gene encodes CDR1 MNHEY and CDR2 SMNVEV (reference sequence). CDR3 sequence (DNA): TGTGCCAGCAGTTCTTCAGCGTATTATGTTGGTGAAAAACTGTTTTTT. The encoded protein is CASSSSAYYVGEKLFF.

This clone was seen more than once but under ten times. The chain is built from TRBV7-9 and TRBJ1-2; 7 bases are a match to TRBD1. The germline V gene has CDR1 SEHNR and CDR2 FQNEAQ (reference sequence). This CDR3 has 15 residues. Unmatched junction bases numbered 8, after V lost 4 bases and J lost 3 bases. The CDR3 DNA reads TGTGCCAGCAGCTCGCCCCGACAGGGAGACTATGGCTACACCTTC. Encoded protein: CASSSPRQGDYGYTF.

The chain is built from TRBV7-3 and TRBJ2-3; 10 bases match TRBD2. CDR3 size: 17 residues. Looked up from germline, CDR1 is SGHTA and CDR2 is FQGTGA. Trimming took 4 bases from V and 2 from J; bases not matched to a gene: 9. The chain's CDR3 is CASSSSTSGMVTDTQYF. As DNA, the CDR3 is TGTGCCAGCAGCTCAAGTACTAGCGGGATGGTCACAGATACGCAGTATTTT.

The chain carries TRBV5-4 and TRBJ2-4; 7 bases align to TRBD1. J lost 6 bases, V lost 2 bases, and 5 bases had no gene match. The CDR3 totals 14 residues. Germline V gene data show CDR1 as SGHNT and CDR2 as YYREEE (reference sequence). The CDR3 DNA reads TGTGCCAGCAGCTTAACAGGGGTCCCAAACATTCAGTACTTC. Amino acid sequence: CASSLTGVPNIQYF.

The gene calls are TRBV5-1 and TRBJ2-7; TRBD2 matches at 9 bases. J was trimmed by 2 bases and V by 2 bases; bases with no gene match: 5. Germline CDR1 is SGHRS and CDR2 is YFSETQ. CDR3 size: 15 residues. DNA of the CDR3: TGCGCCAGCAGCTTCTCGACTAGCGGAACCTACGAGCAGTACTTC. Protein: CASSFSTSGTYEQYF.

This clone was counted between two and nine times. The genes are TRBV5-8 and TRBJ2-1; 13 bases are shared with TRBD2. J lost 6 bases, V lost 0 bases, and 0 bases had no gene match. The germline gives CDR1 SGHTS, CDR2 YDEGEE. This CDR3 has 15 amino acids. CDR3 coding DNA: TGTGCCAGCAGCTTGGGGACTAGCGGGAGCAATGAGCAGTTCTTC. It encodes CASSLGTSGSNEQFF.

CDR3 nucleotide sequence: TGTGCCAGCAGTAACTGGGGGGCCAACGTCCTGACTTTC. It translates to CASSNWGANVLTF. This chain links TRBV27 with TRBJ2-6; D is undetermined. Trimming removed 5 bases at V and 4 bases at J, with 6 bases between. The CDR3 runs 13 residues. CDR1 is MNHEY and CDR2 is SMNVEV in the germline V gene (reference sequence). The full variable domain, completed using reference TRBV27 and TRBJ2-6, is EAQVTQNPRYLITVTGKKLTVTCSQNMNHEYMSWYRQDPGLGLRQIYYSMNVEVTDKGDVPEGYKVSRKEKRNFPLILESPSPNQTSLYFCASSNWGANVLTFGAGSRLTVL.

This rearrangement joins TRBV19 to TRBJ2-3, with 10 bases fitting TRBD2. Trimming removed 4 bases from V and 2 bases from J; junction bases left unmatched: 3. The CDR3 totals 15 residues. In germline, CDR1 is LNHDA, CDR2 SQIVND (reference sequence). The CDR3 region is CASSTGLAATDTQYF. CDR3 nucleotides: TGTGCCAGTAGTACCGGACTAGCGGCCACAGATACGCAGTATTTT.

The rearrangement uses TRBV9 and TRBJ1-4; D is unclear. Germline CDR1 SGDLS, CDR2 YYNGEE. This CDR3 spans 14 amino acids. Deletions cut 4 bases from V and 0 bases from J, with 7 bases between. CDR3 in DNA: TGTGCCAGCAGCCTCAGCGCAACTAATGAAAAACTGTTTTTT. This gives the protein CASSLSATNEKLFF.

V usage is TRBV18 and J usage is TRBJ1-5; D perhaps matches TRBD1 (5 bases). This CDR3 has 15 amino acids. Germline CDR1 KGHSH, CDR2 LQKENI. The V end lost 3 bases, the J end lost 2 bases, and 11 bases lay between the germline ends. In DNA form, the CDR3 reads TGTGCCAGCTCACCCACAGGTTCTGGCAATCAGCCCCAGCATTTT. This codes for CASSPTGSGNQPQHF.

The chain uses TRBV7-9 and TRBJ2-2, with TRBD1 as a possible D gene (6 bases). The CDR3 has 15 amino acids. Germline loops: CDR1 SEHNR, CDR2 FQNEAQ (reference sequence). V was trimmed by 5 bases and J by 7 bases, leaving 17 bases between them. The CDR3 region is CASSDPTGLIGELFF. CDR3 nucleotides: TGTGCCAGCAGCGACCCAACAGGGTTGATCGGGGAGCTGTTTTTT.

The CDR3 DNA reads TGTGCCAGCAGCGCTCGGACTAGCGGGAGCTCCTACGAGCAGTACTTC. Its protein product is CASSARTSGSSYEQYF. The chain has TRBV11-2 and TRBJ2-7; TRBD2 agrees at 13 bases. J gave up 0 bases and V 5 bases, and 4 bases lay outside the gene matches. The CDR3 runs to 16 residues. CDR1 and CDR2 from the germline V gene are SGHAT and FQNNGV.

This chain connects TRBV7-6 to TRBJ1-2; TRBD1 agrees at 7 bases. J gave up 4 bases and V 0 bases, and 5 bases lay outside the gene matches. The length of the CDR3 is 15 residues. Germline CDR1 and CDR2: SGHVS and FNYEAQ. The CDR3 sequence: CASSLAGTVPYGYTF. Written as DNA, the CDR3 is TGTGCCAGCAGCTTAGCGGGGACAGTCCCCTATGGCTACACCTTC.

The chain is built from TRBV9 and TRBJ1-3; possibly TRBD1 for D (6 bases). Germline V CDR1 and CDR2: SGDLS, YYNGEE. V was shortened by 4 bases and J by 14 bases, with 13 bases between the two germline ends. The CDR3 loop spans 11 amino acids. The CDR3 DNA reads TGTGCCAGCAGCTCCTCCGGGACACTATATTTT. This sequence encodes CASSSSGTLYF. Complete variable domain (other parts from reference TRBV9 and TRBJ1-3): DSGVTQTPKHLITATGQRVTLRCSPRSGDLSVYWYQQSLDQGLQFLIQYYNGEERAKGNILERFSAQQFPDLHSELNLSSLELGDSALYFCASSSSGTLYFGEGSWLTVV.

In DNA form, the CDR3 reads TGCAGCGTTGAAGGGTGGCAGGGGGCAACGCCTCGGGGCGTCGACGAGCAGTACTTC. It is translated as CSVEGWQGATPRGVDEQYF. The chain recombines TRBV29-1 with TRBJ2-7; 8 bases map to TRBD1. Germline lookup yields CDR1 SQVTM and CDR2 ANQGSEA. The junction had 22 bases not matched to a gene; V was cut back by 1 base and J by 5 bases. The CDR3 consists of 19 residues.

The chain couples TRBV9 to TRBJ2-7; weak D call: TRBD2 (5 bases). The CDR3 runs 15 residues. The V gene lost 0 bases and the J gene lost 5 bases, with 15 bases spanning the gap. Germline lookup yields CDR1 SGDLS and CDR2 YYNGEE. The CDR3: CASSVGWGVGNEQYF. CDR3 bases: TGTGCCAGCAGCGTAGGGTGGGGAGTCGGGAACGAGCAGTACTTC.

The J gene is TRBJ2-6, the V gene TRBV6-5, with 7 bases fitting TRBD1. The CDR3 covers 15 residues. The germline gives CDR1 MNHEY, CDR2 SVGAGI. V shed 7 bases, J shed 4 bases, and the junction held 7 bases outside the gene matches. The CDR3 protein is CASTTGWAGANVLTF. The CDR3 DNA sequence: TGTGCCAGCACGACAGGGTGGGCCGGGGCCAACGTCCTGACTTTC.

The gene calls are TRBV29-1 and TRBJ2-1; TRBD2 matches 10 bases. V was pared by 4 bases and J by 1 base, with 7 bases of the junction left unmatched. The CDR3 runs to 16 residues. Germline values: CDR1 SQVTM, CDR2 ANQGSEA. The CDR3 loop reads CSVGGIAGGSYNEQFF. The CDR3 DNA reads as TGCAGCGTTGGTGGCATAGCGGGAGGTTCCTACAATGAGCAGTTCTTC.